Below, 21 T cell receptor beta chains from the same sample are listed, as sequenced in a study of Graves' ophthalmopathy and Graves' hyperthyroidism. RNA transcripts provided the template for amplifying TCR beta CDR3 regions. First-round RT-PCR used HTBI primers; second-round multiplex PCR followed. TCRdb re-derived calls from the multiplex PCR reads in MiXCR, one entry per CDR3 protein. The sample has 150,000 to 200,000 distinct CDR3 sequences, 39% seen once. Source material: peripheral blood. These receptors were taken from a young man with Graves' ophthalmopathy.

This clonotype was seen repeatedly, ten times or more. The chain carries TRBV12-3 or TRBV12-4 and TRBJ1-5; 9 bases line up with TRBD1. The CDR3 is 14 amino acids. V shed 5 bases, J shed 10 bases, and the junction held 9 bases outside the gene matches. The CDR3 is CASSPGTGIAPQHF. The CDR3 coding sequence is TGTGCCAGCAGTCCCGGGACAGGGATAGCCCCCCAGCATTTT.

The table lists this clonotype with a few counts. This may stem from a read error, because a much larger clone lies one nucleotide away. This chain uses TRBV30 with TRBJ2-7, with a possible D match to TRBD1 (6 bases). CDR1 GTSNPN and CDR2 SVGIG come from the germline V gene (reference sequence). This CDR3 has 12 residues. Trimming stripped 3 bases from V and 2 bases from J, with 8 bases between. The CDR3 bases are TGTGCCTGGAGGGACAGAACCTACGAGCAGTACTTC. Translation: CAWRDRTYEQYF.

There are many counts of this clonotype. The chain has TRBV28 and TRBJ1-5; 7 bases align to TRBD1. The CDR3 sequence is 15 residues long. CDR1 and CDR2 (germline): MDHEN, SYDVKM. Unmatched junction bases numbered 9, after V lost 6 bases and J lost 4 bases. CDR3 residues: CASSPWRGHNQPQHF. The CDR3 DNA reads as TGTGCCAGCAGCCCTTGGAGGGGGCATAATCAGCCCCAGCATTTT.

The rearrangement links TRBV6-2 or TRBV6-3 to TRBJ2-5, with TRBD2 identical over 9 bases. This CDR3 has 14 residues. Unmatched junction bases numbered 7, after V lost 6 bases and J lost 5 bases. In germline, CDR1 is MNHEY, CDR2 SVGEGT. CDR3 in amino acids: CASSQSGTSETQYF. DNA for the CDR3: TGTGCCAGCAGCCAGTCCGGGACTAGCGAGACCCAGTACTTC.

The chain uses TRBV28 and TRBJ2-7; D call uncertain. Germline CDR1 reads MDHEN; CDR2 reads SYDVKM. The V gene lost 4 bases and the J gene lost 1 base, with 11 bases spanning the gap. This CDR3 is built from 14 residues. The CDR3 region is CASSSDDISYEQYF. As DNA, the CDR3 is TGTGCCAGCAGTTCGGATGATATATCCTACGAGCAGTACTTC.

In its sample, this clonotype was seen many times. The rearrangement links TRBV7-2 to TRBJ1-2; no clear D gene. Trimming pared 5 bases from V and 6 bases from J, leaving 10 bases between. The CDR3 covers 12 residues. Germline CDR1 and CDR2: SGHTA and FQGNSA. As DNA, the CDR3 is TGTGCCAGCAGCCTTGACCTGGATGGCTACACCTTC. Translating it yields CASSLDLDGYTF.

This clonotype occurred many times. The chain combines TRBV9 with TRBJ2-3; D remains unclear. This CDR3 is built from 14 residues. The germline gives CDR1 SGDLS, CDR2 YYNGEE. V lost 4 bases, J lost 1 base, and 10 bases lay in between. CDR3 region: CASSFTEGTDTQYF. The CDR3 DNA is TGTGCCAGCAGCTTTACAGAGGGCACAGATACGCAGTATTTT.

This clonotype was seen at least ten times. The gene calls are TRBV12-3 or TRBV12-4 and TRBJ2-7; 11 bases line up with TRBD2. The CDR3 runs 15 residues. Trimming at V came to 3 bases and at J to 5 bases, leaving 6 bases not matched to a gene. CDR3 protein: CASSFILAGENEQYF. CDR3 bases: TGTGCCAGCAGTTTTATACTAGCGGGAGAGAACGAGCAGTACTTC.

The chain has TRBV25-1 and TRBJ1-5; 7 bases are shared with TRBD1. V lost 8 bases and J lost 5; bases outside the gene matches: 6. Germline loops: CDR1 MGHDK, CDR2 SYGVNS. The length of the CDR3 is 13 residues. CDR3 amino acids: CASQRQGHQPQHF. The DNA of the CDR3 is TGTGCCAGCCAAAGACAGGGCCATCAGCCCCAGCATTTT.

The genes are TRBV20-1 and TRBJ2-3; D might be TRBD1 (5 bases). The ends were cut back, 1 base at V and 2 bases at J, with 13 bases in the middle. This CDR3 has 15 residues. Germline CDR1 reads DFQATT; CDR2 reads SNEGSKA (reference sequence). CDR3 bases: TGCAGTGCTAGAGCTTTAGGGGAAGACACAGATACGCAGTATTTT. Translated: CSARALGEDTDTQYF.

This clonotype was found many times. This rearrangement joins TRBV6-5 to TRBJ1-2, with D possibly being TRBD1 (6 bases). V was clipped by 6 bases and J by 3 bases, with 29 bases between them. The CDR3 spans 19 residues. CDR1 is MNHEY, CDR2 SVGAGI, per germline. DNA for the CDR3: TGTGCCAGCAGGCTTCCTGGAGTCCGGGACAAAGACCGGGACTATGGCTACACCTTC. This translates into CASRLPGVRDKDRDYGYTF.

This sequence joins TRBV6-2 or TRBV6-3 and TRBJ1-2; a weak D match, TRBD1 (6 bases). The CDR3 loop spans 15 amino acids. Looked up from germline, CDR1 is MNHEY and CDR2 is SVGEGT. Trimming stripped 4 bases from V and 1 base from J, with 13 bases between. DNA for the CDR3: TGTGCCAGCAGTTCCGGTGGGGGCTTTAACTATGGCTACACCTTC. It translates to CASSSGGGFNYGYTF.

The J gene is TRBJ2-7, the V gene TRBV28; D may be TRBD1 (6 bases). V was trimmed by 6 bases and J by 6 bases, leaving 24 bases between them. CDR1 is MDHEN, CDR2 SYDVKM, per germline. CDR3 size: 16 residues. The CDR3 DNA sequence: TGTGCCAGCAGCTCTTCCAAGCGACAGGTCTCTCTCGAGCAGTACTTC. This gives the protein CASSSSKRQVSLEQYF.

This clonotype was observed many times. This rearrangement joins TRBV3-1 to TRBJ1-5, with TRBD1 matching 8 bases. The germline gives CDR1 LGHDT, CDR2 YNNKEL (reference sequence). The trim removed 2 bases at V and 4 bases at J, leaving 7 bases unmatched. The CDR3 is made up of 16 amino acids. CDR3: CASSQSLGQANQPQHF. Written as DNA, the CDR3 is TGTGCCAGCAGCCAATCCCTGGGACAGGCGAATCAGCCCCAGCATTTT.

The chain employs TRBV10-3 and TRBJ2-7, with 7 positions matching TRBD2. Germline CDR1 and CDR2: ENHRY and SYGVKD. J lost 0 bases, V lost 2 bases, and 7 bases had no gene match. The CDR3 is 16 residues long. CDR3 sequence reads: CAISEGGLAVSYEQYF. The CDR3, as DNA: TGTGCCATCAGTGAGGGAGGTCTAGCGGTCTCCTACGAGCAGTACTTC.

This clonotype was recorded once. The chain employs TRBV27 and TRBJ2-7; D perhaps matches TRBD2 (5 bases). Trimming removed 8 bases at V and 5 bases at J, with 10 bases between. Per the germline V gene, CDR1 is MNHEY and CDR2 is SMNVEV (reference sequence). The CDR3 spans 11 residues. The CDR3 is CASLRGNEQYF. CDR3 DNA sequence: TGTGCCAGCCTTCGGGGAAACGAGCAGTACTTC.

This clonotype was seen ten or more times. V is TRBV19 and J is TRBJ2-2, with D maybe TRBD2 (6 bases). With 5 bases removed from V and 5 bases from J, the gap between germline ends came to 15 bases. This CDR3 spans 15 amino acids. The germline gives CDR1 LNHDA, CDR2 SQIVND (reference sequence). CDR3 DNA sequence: TGTGCCAGTAGTTATCTAGGAGGGAGGACCGGGGAGCTGTTTTTT. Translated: CASSYLGGRTGELFF.

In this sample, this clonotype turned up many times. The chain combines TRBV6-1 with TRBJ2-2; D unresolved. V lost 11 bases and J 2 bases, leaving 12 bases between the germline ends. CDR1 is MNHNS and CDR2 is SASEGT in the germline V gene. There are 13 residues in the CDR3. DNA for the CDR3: TGTGCCTCCCCCCCAGTAAACACCGGGGAGCTGTTTTTT. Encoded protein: CASPPVNTGELFF.

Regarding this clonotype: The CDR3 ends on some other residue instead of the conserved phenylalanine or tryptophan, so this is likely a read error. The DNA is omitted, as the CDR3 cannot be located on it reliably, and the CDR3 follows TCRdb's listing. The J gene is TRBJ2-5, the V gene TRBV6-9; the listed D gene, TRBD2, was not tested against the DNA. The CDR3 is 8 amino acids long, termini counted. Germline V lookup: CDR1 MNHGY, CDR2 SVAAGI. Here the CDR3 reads CASRFPAL.

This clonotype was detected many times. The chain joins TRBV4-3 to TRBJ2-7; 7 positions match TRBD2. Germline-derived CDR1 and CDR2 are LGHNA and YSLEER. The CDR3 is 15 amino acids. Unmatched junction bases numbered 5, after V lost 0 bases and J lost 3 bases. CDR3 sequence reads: CASSQDLRGIYEQYF. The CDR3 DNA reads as TGCGCCAGCAGCCAAGACCTGCGGGGGATCTACGAGCAGTACTTC.

The CDR3 bases are TGTGCCAGCAGTTTATCAGGGGATGGCACTGAAGCTTTCTTT. This gives the protein CASSLSGDGTEAFF. The rearrangement uses TRBV12-3 or TRBV12-4 and TRBJ1-1, with D perhaps TRBD1 (6 bases). V was shortened by 2 bases and J by 4 bases, with 11 bases between the two germline ends. The CDR3 totals 14 residues.